This TCR beta chain was profiled in a study of cytomegalovirus exposure and HLA in healthy donors. PCR was performed using 60 Vbeta and 13 Jbeta primers. The data were produced by immunoSEQ multiplex PCR, yet TCRdb's version contains in-frame clones alone and is incomplete. The table has 95,000 to 150,000 clones, around 76% seen once. Germline V CDR1 and CDR2: SGDLS, YYNGEE. The V gene end was trimmed by 5 bases and the J gene end by 2 bases; junction bases not matched to a gene: 7. CDR3 size: 15 residues. The chain recombines TRBV9 with TRBJ2-3; 8 nucleotides agree with TRBD1. This TCR was recovered from a man aged 55 to 70 in good health and CMV-seropositive. Sequences were obtained from PBMCs. DNA of the CDR3: TGTGCCAGCAGAGGAGGGACAGGCTCCACAGATACGCAGTATTTT. It specifies CASRGGTGSTDTQYF.